Following are 9 T cell receptor beta chains from one sample sequenced in a study of blood T cell repertoires in COVID-19. The assay was immunoSEQ multiplex PCR, and TCRdb's table has in-frame clones only and misses some. The data show roughly 69,000 clones, around 80% seen once. Sequenced input: peripheral blood. The origin of the receptors is a human donor in a cohort sampled during active COVID-19.

The chain has TRBV7-8 and TRBJ1-4; 9 positions agree with TRBD1. CDR3 size: 15 residues. The V gene end was trimmed by 1 base and the J gene end by 8 bases; junction bases not matched to a gene: 5. The V gene's germline CDR1 is SGHVS and CDR2 FQNEAQ. The CDR3 sequence: CASSLGDRAGEKLFF. The CDR3 nucleotides are TGTGCCAGCAGCTTAGGGGACAGGGCTGGAGAAAAACTGTTTTTT.

The V and J genes are TRBV3-1 (or the pseudogene TRBV3-2) and TRBJ2-1, with D hard to call. The CDR3 extends over 12 amino acids. V was pared by 4 bases and J by 5 bases, with 6 bases between. Germline V gene lookup returns CDR1 LGHDT and CDR2 YNNKEL (reference sequence). The CDR3 loop reads CASSRVDNEQFF. As DNA, the CDR3 is TGTGCCAGCAGCCGCGTAGACAATGAGCAGTTCTTC.

There are a few counts of this clone. This rearrangement joins TRBV6-2 or TRBV6-3 to TRBJ1-5; D possibly corresponds to TRBD1 (6 bases). V shed 3 bases and J shed 6 bases, with 12 bases lying between them. Germline V CDR1 and CDR2: MNHEY, SVGEGT. The CDR3 has 14 residues. CDR3 amino acids: CASSYWDNIQPQHF. Written as DNA, the CDR3 is TGTGCCAGCAGTTATTGGGACAATATTCAGCCCCAGCATTTT.

The chain carries TRBV13 and TRBJ2-6; D remains unclear. Germline-derived CDR1 and CDR2 are PRHDT and FYEKMQ (reference sequence). This CDR3 region has 15 residues. V was clipped by 10 bases and J by 1 base, with 14 bases between them. CDR3 sequence: CAIRTALSGANVLTF. In DNA, the CDR3 is TGTGCCATTCGTACCGCGCTGTCTGGGGCCAACGTCCTGACTTTC.

The chain combines TRBV7-6 with TRBJ2-5, with D unclear. Germline V gene sequence: CDR1 SGHVS, CDR2 FNYEAQ. Trimming stripped 4 bases from V and 2 bases from J, with 8 bases between. This CDR3 is 13 amino acids long. CDR3 region: CASSWARQETQYF. CDR3 in DNA: TGTGCCAGCAGCTGGGCAAGACAAGAGACCCAGTACTTC.

The count of this clone is one. This chain uses TRBV4-3 with TRBJ1-1, with D possibly TRBD1 on 5 matching bases. Trimming shortened V by 0 bases and J by 1 base, and 15 bases separated the two germline ends. Germline assignment: CDR1 LGHNA and CDR2 YSLEER. The CDR3 contains 17 residues. The DNA for the CDR3 is TGCGCCAGCAGCCAAGATGGCGCAGGGCGGACGAACACTGAAGCTTTCTTT. Translation: CASSQDGAGRTNTEAFF.

This clone appeared once. J is TRBJ1-5 and V is TRBV5-4, with 7 bases identical to TRBD1. CDR3 length equals 13 residues. The germline gives CDR1 SGHNT, CDR2 YYREEE (reference sequence). Losses at the gene ends were 4 bases for V and 7 bases for J; bases not matched to a gene: 5. The CDR3 DNA follows: TGTGCCAGCAGCATCGACAGGGCCCAGCCCCAGCATTTT. The encoded protein is CASSIDRAQPQHF.

V gene TRBV7-9 combines with J gene TRBJ1-5; D remains unclear. The CDR3 covers 14 residues. Germline V gene data show CDR1 as SEHNR and CDR2 as FQNEAQ (reference sequence). Trimming left V 5 bases short and J 4 bases short, with 12 bases between. CDR3 amino acids: CASSHREPNQPQHF. The CDR3 nucleotides read TGTGCCAGCAGCCACCGGGAACCTAATCAGCCCCAGCATTTT.

The genes are TRBV12-5 and TRBJ2-2; TRBD2 matches 11 bases. Germline assignment: CDR1 LGHNT and CDR2 FRNRAP. Unmatched junction bases numbered 7, after V lost 6 bases and J lost 7 bases. The CDR3 runs to 15 residues. Written as DNA, the CDR3 is TGTGCTAGTGGCCCGACTAGCGGGGAAGTCGGGGAGCTGTTTTTT. It encodes CASGPTSGEVGELFF.